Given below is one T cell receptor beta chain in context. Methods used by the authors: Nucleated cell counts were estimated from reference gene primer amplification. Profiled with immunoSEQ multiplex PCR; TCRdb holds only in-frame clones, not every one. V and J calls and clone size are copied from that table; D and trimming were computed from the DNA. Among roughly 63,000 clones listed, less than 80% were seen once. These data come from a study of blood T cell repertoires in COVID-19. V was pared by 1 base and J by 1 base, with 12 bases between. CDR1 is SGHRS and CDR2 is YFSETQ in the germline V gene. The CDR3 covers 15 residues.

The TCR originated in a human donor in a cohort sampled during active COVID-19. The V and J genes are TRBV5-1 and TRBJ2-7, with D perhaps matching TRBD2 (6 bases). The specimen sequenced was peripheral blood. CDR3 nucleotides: TGCGCCAGCAGCTTGAGGAGGGGCCAATCCTACGAGCAGTACTTC. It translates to CASSLRRGQSYEQYF.